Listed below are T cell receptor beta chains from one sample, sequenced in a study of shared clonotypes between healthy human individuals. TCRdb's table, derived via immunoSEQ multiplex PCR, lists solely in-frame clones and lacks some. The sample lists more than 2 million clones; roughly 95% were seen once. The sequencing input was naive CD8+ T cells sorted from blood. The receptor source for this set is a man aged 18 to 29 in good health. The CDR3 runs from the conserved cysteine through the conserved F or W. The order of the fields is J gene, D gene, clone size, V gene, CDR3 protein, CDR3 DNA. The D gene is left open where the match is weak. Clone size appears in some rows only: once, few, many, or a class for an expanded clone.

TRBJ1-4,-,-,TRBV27,CASSLVWGTDNEKLFF,TGTGCCAGCAGTTTAGTATGGGGCACCGATAATGAAAAACTGTTTTTT
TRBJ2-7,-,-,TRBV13,CASSANRGFYEQYF,TGTGCCAGCAGCGCGAACCGGGGCTTCTACGAGCAGTACTTC
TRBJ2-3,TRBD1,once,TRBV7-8,CASSPTGGTDTQYF,TGTGCCAGCAGCCCGACAGGGGGGACAGATACGCAGTATTTT
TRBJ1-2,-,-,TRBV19,CATQDNPNYGYTF,TGTGCCACCCAGGACAACCCTAACTATGGCTACACCTTC
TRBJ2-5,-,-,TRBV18,CASSPPWGIQETQYF,TGTGCCAGCTCACCACCGTGGGGGATCCAAGAGACCCAGTACTTC
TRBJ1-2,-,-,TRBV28,CASAETGMDYGYTF,TGTGCCAGCGCCGAGACAGGAATGGACTATGGCTACACCTTC
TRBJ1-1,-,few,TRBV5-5,CASSLGPNTEAFF,TGTGCCAGCAGCTTGGGCCCGAACACTGAAGCTTTCTTT
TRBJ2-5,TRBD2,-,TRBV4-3,CASSQTSGSGETQYF,TGCGCCAGCAGCCAGACTAGCGGGAGTGGTGAGACCCAGTACTTC
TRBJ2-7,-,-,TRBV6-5,CASSYHSTYEQYF,TGTGCCAGCAGTTACCACAGCACCTACGAGCAGTACTTC
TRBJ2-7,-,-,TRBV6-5,CASRSTGTLEQYF,TGTGCCAGCAGATCCACCGGGACACTGGAGCAGTACTTC
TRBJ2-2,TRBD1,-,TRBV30,CAWARTGGSTGELFF,TGTGCCTGGGCCCGGACAGGCGGGTCCACCGGGGAGCTGTTTTTT
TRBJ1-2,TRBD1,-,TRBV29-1,CSVEDSGQGPVQGYTF,TGCAGCGTTGAAGATAGTGGACAGGGTCCCGTTCAGGGCTACACCTTC
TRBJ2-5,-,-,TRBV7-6,CASSLANAETQYF,TGTGCCAGCAGCTTAGCTAACGCGGAGACCCAGTACTTC
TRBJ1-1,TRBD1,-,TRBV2,CASMGDRGSSNTEAFF,TGTGCCAGCATGGGAGACAGGGGAAGCTCGAACACTGAAGCTTTCTTT
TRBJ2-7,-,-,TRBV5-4,CASSLAGADEQYF,TGTGCCAGCAGCTTAGCGGGCGCGGACGAGCAGTACTTC
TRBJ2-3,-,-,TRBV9,CASSVAQLYTDTQYF,TGTGCCAGCAGCGTAGCCCAGCTATACACAGATACGCAGTATTTT
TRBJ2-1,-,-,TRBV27,CASSLRDGNGNEQFF,TGTGCCAGCAGTTTAAGGGATGGGAATGGCAATGAGCAGTTCTTC
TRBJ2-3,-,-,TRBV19,CASSIDSSTDTQYF,TGTGCCAGTAGTATAGACAGTAGCACAGATACGCAGTATTTT
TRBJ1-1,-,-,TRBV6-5,CASSDRLDTEAFF,TGTGCCAGCAGTGACCGGTTGGACACTGAAGCTTTCTTT
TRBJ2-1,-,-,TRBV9,CASSPPGGPYNEQFF,TGTGCCAGCAGCCCCCCGGGGGGCCCCTACAATGAGCAGTTCTTC
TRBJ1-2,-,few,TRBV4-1,CASSTFSGYGYTF,TGCGCCAGCAGCACCTTTTCGGGCTATGGCTACACCTTC
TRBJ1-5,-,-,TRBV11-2,CASSGDWNQPQHF,TGTGCCAGCAGCGGGGACTGGAATCAGCCCCAGCATTTT
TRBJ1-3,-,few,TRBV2,CASSERLFSEEDTIYF,TGTGCCAGCAGTGAGCGCCTTTTCTCTGAGGAGGACACCATATATTTT
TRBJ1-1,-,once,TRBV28,CASSLPPGVRTEAFF,TGTGCCAGCAGTTTGCCCCCCGGGGTTCGGACTGAAGCTTTCTTT
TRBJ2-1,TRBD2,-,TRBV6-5,CASSYSTSGYYNEQFF,TGTGCCAGCAGTTACTCGACTAGCGGTTACTACAATGAGCAGTTCTTC
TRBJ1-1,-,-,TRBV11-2,CASSLAGPTEAFF,TGTGCCAGCAGCTTAGCCGGGCCCACTGAAGCTTTCTTT
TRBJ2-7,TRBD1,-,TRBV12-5,CASAPGGTGAREQYF,TGTGCTAGTGCCCCAGGTGGGACAGGGGCCCGGGAGCAGTACTTC
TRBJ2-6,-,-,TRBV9,CASSEAFGANVLTF,TGTGCCAGCAGCGAGGCGTTTGGGGCCAACGTCCTGACTTTC
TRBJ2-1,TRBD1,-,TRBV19,CASSITTGSYNEQFF,TGTGCCAGTAGTATCACGACAGGGTCCTACAATGAGCAGTTCTTC
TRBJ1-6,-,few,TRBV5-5,CASSLEAAPGVDSPLHF,TGTGCCAGCAGCTTGGAGGCCGCTCCAGGGGTAGATTCACCCCTCCACTTT
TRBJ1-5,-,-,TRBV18,CASSPSGGKRSGNQPQHF,TGTGCCAGCTCACCAAGCGGCGGGAAAAGATCGGGTAATCAGCCCCAGCATTTT
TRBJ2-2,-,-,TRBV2,CASSFIQGLYTGELFF,TGTGCCAGCAGCTTCATTCAGGGGTTGTACACCGGGGAGCTGTTTTTT